This passage covers 16 T cell receptor beta chains from one sample sequenced in a study of CD8 T cells in ankylosing spondylitis. From the 5' RACE reads, TCRdb called clonotypes with MiXCR, one entry per CDR3 protein. The data show fewer than 350,000 distinct CDR3 sequences, around a tenth seen once. Material: blood, either unsorted or a sorted T cell fraction (not recorded which). These TCRs come from a female donor with ankylosing spondylitis or in good health (not recorded which).

There are many counts of this clonotype. The chain recombines TRBV24-1 with TRBJ2-2; tentative D call: TRBD2 (5 bases). Trimming removed 11 bases at V and 6 bases at J, with 9 bases between. The CDR3 runs to 11 residues. Germline V gene data show CDR1 as KGHDR and CDR2 as SFDVKD. The CDR3, as DNA: TGTGCCATCGGGGATCCCGGGGAGCTGTTTTTT. Its translation is CAIGDPGELFF.

This clonotype has only a few counts. V gene TRBV20-1 combines with J gene TRBJ1-1, with TRBD1 identical over 8 bases. The CDR3 covers 12 residues. Germline V gene data show CDR1 as DFQATT and CDR2 as SNEGSKA (reference sequence). The CDR3 DNA is TGCAGCGTTGGACAGGGGAACACTGAAGCTTTCTTT. It codes for CSVGQGNTEAFF.

The sample holds many counts of this clonotype. The chain is built from TRBV9 and TRBJ2-5; the D is unclear. The germline V and J ends were trimmed by 1 base and 2 bases, with 12 bases remaining between them. From germline, CDR1 is SGDLS and CDR2 YYNGEE. CDR3 size: 15 residues. CDR3 sequence: CASSVQTSPQETQYF. For the CDR3, the DNA is TGTGCCAGCAGCGTACAAACCTCGCCTCAAGAGACCCAGTACTTC.

This clonotype was observed many times. The rearrangement joins TRBV20-1 to TRBJ1-1; D uncertain. CDR1 and CDR2 from the germline V gene are DFQATT and SNEGSKA (reference sequence). V was pared by 6 bases and J by 0 bases, with 11 bases between. The CDR3 consists of 13 residues. CDR3 nucleotide sequence: TGCAGTGCAGGACCGGGATTGAACACTGAAGCTTTCTTT. It translates to CSAGPGLNTEAFF.

This clonotype showed up many times. This chain uses TRBV6-2 or TRBV6-3 with TRBJ1-5; the D is unclear. The CDR3 contains 13 residues. Germline V gene data show CDR1 as MNHEY and CDR2 as SVGEGT. Deletions cut 6 bases from V and 7 bases from J, with 13 bases between. The CDR3 bases are TGTGCCAGCAGCCAGTGGGGAGACCAGCCCCAGCATTTT. Translated: CASSQWGDQPQHF.

In this sample, this clonotype turned up many times. The chain employs TRBV29-1 and TRBJ1-4; 9 bases agree with TRBD1. After removal of 4 bases from V and 10 bases from J, the junction contained 7 bases not matched to a gene. Germline CDR1 and CDR2: SQVTM and ANQGSEA. This CDR3 region has 13 residues. This CDR3 reads CSVAPGQGRKLFF. Here the CDR3 DNA reads TGCAGCGTTGCGCCGGGACAGGGTCGAAAACTGTTTTTT. The whole variable domain, remainder taken from reference TRBV29-1 and TRBJ1-4, is SAVISQKPSRDICQRGTSLTIQCQVDSQVTMMFWYRQQPGQSLTLIATANQGSEATYESGFVIDKFPISRPNLTFSTLTVSNMSPEDSSIYLCSVAPGQGRKLFFGSGTQLSVL.

The chain couples TRBV3-1 to TRBJ2-4, with D possibly TRBD2 on 6 matching bases. The V end lost 10 bases, the J end lost 2 bases, and 24 bases lay between the germline ends. The CDR3 extends over 17 amino acids. CDR1 LGHDT and CDR2 YNNKEL come from the germline V gene (reference sequence). CDR3 region: CATTFRLVQSPKNIQYF. CDR3 nucleotides: TGTGCCACCACCTTTCGACTAGTCCAGTCTCCCAAAAACATTCAGTACTTC.

This clonotype was counted at least ten times. The chain's CDR3 is CSAQEGGSYNSPLHF. CDR3 nucleotides: TGCAGTGCCCAAGAAGGGGGCTCCTATAATTCACCCCTCCACTTT. The chain has TRBV20-1 and TRBJ1-6; maybe TRBD1 (6 bases). Per germline, CDR1 DFQATT and CDR2 SNEGSKA (reference sequence). The CDR3 contains 15 residues. Trimming cost V 6 bases and J 0 bases, with 12 bases left between them.

The CDR3 reads CATSRAPGREVYEQFF. The CDR3 DNA is TGTGCCACCAGCAGGGCCCCGGGGCGGGAGGTCTATGAGCAGTTCTTC. The chain combines TRBV15 with TRBJ2-1, with TRBD2 matching over 8 bases. V shed 3 bases, J shed 8 bases, and the junction held 12 bases outside the gene matches. Germline assignment: CDR1 LNHNV and CDR2 YYDKDF (reference sequence). CDR3 length: 16 amino acids. The whole variable domain, remainder taken from reference TRBV15 and TRBJ2-1, is DAMVIQNPRYQVTQFGKPVTLSCSQTLNHNVMYWYQQKSSQAPKLLFHYYDKDFNNEADTPDNFQSRRPNTSFCFLDIRSPGLGDTAMYLCATSRAPGREVYEQFFGPGTRLTVL.

This clonotype was seen many times. The V gene is TRBV4-2, the J gene TRBJ1-1; D call uncertain. This CDR3 contains 16 residues. Trimming cost V 0 bases and J 1 base, with 12 bases left between them. Germline values: CDR1 LGHNA, CDR2 YNFKEQ. CDR3 bases: TGTGCCAGCAGCCAAGAGGCCGGCCCTCGGAACACTGAAGCTTTCTTT. This gives the protein CASSQEAGPRNTEAFF.

This clonotype was recorded many times. This chain uses TRBV10-1 with TRBJ2-1; 9 bases fit TRBD1. From germline, CDR1 is WNHNN and CDR2 SYGVQD (reference sequence). After removal of 3 bases from V and 6 bases from J, the junction contained 9 bases not matched to a gene. There are 16 residues in the CDR3. The CDR3 nucleotides are TGCGCCAGCAGTGATGTCAGCCACAGGGGGCGCAATGAGCAGTTCTTC. This sequence encodes CASSDVSHRGRNEQFF.

This clonotype was detected ten times or more. The V call is TRBV20-1, the J call TRBJ2-1; perhaps TRBD2 as D (6 bases). Germline V gene lookup returns CDR1 DFQATT and CDR2 SNEGSKA (reference sequence). The CDR3 length is 15 residues. The ends were cut back, 6 bases at V and 7 bases at J, with 22 bases in the middle. CDR3: CSARYPGVEGNEQFF. The CDR3 nucleotides read TGCAGTGCCAGGTATCCGGGAGTGGAGGGGAATGAGCAGTTCTTC.

This clonotype has a count of ten or more. This chain links TRBV28 with TRBJ2-4; D may be TRBD2 (5 bases). The CDR3 has 15 amino acids. Germline lookup yields CDR1 MDHEN and CDR2 SYDVKM. Trimming shortened V by 3 bases and J by 6 bases, and 15 bases separated the two germline ends. DNA for the CDR3: TGTGCCAGCAGTTTCCCCACTCCCCGGGGAAACATTCAGTACTTC. This encodes CASSFPTPRGNIQYF.

A note on this clonotype: A single base separates this from a much larger clone, so it may be a read error. The chain combines TRBV7-2 with TRBJ1-1, with D unresolved. Per the germline V gene, CDR1 is SGHTA and CDR2 is FQGNSA. V gave up 5 bases and J gave up 4 bases, with 11 bases separating them. The CDR3 is made up of 13 amino acids. The CDR3 loop is CTSSLDGRTEAFF. The CDR3 nucleotides are TGTACCAGCAGCCTAGATGGCCGCACTGAAGCTTTCTTT. The whole variable domain, filled in from reference TRBV7-2 and TRBJ1-1, reads GAGVSQSPSNKVTEKGKDVELRCDPISGHTALYWYRQSLGQGLEFLIYFQGNSAPDKSGLPSDRFSAERTGGSVSTLTIQRTQQEDSAVYLCTSSLDGRTEAFFGQGTRLTVV.

This clonotype turned up a few times. The chain joins TRBV20-1 to TRBJ1-3, with D possibly being TRBD1 (5 bases). The V and J ends lost 2 bases and 7 bases respectively, with 12 bases between them. The germline V gene encodes CDR1 DFQATT and CDR2 SNEGSKA (reference sequence). This CDR3 contains 13 residues. The CDR3 reads CSARTDSPNTIYF. CDR3 nucleotide sequence: TGCAGTGCTAGAACCGACAGTCCCAACACCATATATTTT.

This clonotype came up many times. The V and J genes are TRBV15 and TRBJ1-3; D might be TRBD1 (5 bases). The CDR3 consists of 15 residues. Germline V gene sequence: CDR1 LNHNV, CDR2 YYDKDF (reference sequence). Trimming cost V 0 bases and J 3 bases, with 9 bases left between them. CDR3 nucleotide sequence: TGTGCCACCAGCAGAGATGCAGGGCTTGGAAACACCATATATTTT. Translated: CATSRDAGLGNTIYF.